This T cell receptor (beta chain) was sequenced in a study of shared clonotypes between healthy human individuals. Assay: immunoSEQ multiplex PCR; the TCRdb copy retains only in-frame clones and omits some. The top ten clones hold around 1% of a sample with some 2 million clones, just under 95% of them seen once. V lost 2 bases and J 3 bases, leaving 11 bases between the germline ends. Per germline, CDR1 SGHAT and CDR2 FQNNGV. This CDR3 has 14 amino acids. Cells designated naive CD8 were CD45RO-negative and were positively selected for CCR7, with terminally differentiated effector memory CD45RA+ cells excluded.

The chain couples TRBV11-2 to TRBJ2-7, with D perhaps matching TRBD1 or TRBD2 (5 bases each). The TCR sequence derives from a man between 18 and 29 years old in good health. The sequenced material came from naive CD8+ T cells sorted from blood. The CDR3 sequence: CASSLWGSGYEQYF. CDR3 nucleotide sequence: TGTGCCAGCAGCTTATGGGGGTCAGGCTACGAGCAGTACTTC.